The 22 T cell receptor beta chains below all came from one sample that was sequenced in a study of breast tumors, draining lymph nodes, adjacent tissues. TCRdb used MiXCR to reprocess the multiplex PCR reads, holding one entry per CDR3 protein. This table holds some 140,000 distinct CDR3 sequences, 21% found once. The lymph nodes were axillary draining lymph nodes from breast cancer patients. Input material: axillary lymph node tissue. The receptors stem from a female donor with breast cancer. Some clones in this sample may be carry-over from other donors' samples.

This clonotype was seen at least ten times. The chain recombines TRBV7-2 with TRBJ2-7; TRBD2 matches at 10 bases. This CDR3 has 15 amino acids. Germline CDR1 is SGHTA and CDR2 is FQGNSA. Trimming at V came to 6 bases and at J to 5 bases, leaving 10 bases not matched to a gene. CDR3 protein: CASRRVAGGLDEQYF. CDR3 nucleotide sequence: TGTGCCAGCAGACGGGTAGCGGGGGGCCTCGACGAGCAGTACTTC. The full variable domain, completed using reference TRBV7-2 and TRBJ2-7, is GAGVSQSPSNKVTEKGKDVELRCDPISGHTALYWYRQSLGQGLEFLIYFQGNSAPDKSGLPSDRFSAERTGGSVSTLTIQRTQQEDSAVYLCASRRVAGGLDEQYFGPGTRLTVT.

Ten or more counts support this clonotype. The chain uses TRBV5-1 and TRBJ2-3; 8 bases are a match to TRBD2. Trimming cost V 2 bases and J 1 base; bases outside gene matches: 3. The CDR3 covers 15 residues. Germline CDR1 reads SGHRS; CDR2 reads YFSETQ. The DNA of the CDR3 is TGCGCCAGCAGCTTTAGTAGCGGGGGCACAGATACGCAGTATTTT. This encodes CASSFSSGGTDTQYF.

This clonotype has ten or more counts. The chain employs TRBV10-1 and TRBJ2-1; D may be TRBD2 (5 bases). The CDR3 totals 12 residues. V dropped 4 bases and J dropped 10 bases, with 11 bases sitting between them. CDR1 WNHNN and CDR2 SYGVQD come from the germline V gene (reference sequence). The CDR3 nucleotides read TGCGCCAGCAGTGGGGGAGATGGAGAGCAGTTCTTC. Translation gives CASSGGDGEQFF.

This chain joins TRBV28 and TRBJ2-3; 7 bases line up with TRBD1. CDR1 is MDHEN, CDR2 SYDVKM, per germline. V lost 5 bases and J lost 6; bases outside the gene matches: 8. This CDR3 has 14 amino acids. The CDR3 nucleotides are TGTGCCAGCAGTCAATCAGGGGGATCTGATACGCAGTATTTT. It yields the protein CASSQSGGSDTQYF.

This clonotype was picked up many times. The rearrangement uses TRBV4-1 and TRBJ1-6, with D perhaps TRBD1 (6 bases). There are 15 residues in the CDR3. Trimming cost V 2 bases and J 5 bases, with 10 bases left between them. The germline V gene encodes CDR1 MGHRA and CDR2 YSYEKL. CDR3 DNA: TGCGCCAGCAGCCAAAGGACAGTCGATAATTCACCCCTCCACTTT. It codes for CASSQRTVDNSPLHF.

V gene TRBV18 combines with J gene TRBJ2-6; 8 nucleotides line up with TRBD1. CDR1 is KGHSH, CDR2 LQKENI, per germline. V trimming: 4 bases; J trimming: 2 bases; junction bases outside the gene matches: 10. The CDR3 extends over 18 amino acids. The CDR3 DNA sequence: TGTGCCAGCTCACTCAGGATACAGGGGGTGGCTGGGGCCAACGTCCTGACTTTC. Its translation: CASSLRIQGVAGANVLTF.

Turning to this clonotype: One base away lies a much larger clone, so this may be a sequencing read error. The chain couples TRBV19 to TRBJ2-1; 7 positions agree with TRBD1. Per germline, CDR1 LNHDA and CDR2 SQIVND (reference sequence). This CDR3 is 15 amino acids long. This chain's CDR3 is CAGSIEGATYNEQFF. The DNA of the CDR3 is TGTGCCGGTAGTATTGAGGGGGCCACCTACAATGAGCAGTTCTTC.

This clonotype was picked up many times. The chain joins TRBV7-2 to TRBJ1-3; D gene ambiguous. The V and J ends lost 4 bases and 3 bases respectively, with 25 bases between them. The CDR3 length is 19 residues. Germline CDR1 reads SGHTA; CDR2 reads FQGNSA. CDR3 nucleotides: TGTGCCAGCAGCTCAATGGGCAGCGGTATACCCTCGTATGGAAACACCATATATTTT. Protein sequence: CASSSMGSGIPSYGNTIYF.

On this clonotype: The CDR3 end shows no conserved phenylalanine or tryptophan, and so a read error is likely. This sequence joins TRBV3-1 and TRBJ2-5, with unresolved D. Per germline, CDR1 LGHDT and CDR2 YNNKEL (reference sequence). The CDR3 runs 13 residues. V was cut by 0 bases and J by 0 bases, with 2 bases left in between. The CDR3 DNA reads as TGTGCCAGCAGCCAAGATAACCAAGAGACCCAGTACCTC. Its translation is CASSQDNQETQYL.

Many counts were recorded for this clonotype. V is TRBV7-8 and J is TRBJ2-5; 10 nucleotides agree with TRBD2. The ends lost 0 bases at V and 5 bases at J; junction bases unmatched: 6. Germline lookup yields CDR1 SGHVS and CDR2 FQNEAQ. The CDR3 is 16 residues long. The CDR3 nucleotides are TGTGCCAGCAGCTTAGCCCTAGCGGGAGTTGATGAGACCCAGTACTTC. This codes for CASSLALAGVDETQYF.

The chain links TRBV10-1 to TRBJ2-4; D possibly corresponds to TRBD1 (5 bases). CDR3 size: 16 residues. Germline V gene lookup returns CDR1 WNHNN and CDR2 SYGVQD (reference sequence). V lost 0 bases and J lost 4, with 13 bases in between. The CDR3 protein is CASSESAAGSKNIQYF. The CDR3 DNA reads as TGCGCCAGCAGTGAGTCAGCCGCAGGGTCTAAAAACATTCAGTACTTC.

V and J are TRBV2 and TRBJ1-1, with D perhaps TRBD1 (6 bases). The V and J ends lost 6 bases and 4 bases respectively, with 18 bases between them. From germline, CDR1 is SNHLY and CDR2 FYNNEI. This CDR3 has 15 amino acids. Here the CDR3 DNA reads TGTGCCAGCAGCGGGGCGGGGGGCGCCAGCACTGAAGCTTTCTTT. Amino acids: CASSGAGGASTEAFF.

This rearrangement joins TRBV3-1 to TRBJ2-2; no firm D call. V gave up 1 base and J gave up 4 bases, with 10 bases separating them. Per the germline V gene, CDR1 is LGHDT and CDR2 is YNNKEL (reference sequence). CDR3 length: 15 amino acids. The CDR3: CASSQAPDATGELFF. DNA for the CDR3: TGTGCCAGCAGCCAAGCCCCGGACGCCACCGGGGAGCTGTTTTTT.

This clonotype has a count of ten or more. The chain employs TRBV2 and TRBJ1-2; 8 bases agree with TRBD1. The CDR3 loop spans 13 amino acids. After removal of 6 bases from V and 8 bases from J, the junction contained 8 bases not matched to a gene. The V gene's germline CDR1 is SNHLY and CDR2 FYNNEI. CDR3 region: CASRETGAGGYTF. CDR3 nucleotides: TGTGCCAGCAGAGAGACAGGGGCTGGCGGCTACACCTTC. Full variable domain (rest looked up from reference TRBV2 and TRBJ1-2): EPEVTQTPSHQVTQMGQEVILRCVPISNHLYFYWYRQILGQKVEFLVSFYNNEISEKSEIFDDQFSVERPDGSNFTLKIRSTKLEDSAMYFCASRETGAGGYTFGSGTRLTVV.

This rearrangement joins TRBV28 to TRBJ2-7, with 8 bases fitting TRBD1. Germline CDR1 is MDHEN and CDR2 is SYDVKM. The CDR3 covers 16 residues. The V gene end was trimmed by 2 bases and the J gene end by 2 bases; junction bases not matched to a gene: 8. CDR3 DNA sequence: TGTGCCAGCAGTTTAACGACAGGGGTTAGCGCCTACGAGCAGTACTTC. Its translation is CASSLTTGVSAYEQYF.

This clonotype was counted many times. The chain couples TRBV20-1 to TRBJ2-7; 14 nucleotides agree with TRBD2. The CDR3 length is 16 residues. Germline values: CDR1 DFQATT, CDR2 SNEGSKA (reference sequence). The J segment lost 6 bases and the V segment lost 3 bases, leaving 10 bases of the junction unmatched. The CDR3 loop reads CSASPPGLAGVAEQYF. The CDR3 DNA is TGCAGTGCTAGCCCTCCGGGACTAGCGGGAGTTGCCGAGCAGTACTTC.

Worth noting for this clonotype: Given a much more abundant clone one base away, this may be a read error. This CDR3 reads CSAAGLAALADTQYF. CDR3 bases: TGCAGTGCAGCGGGACTAGCGGCCCTCGCAGATACGCAGTATTTT. This chain links TRBV20-1 with TRBJ2-3; 11 positions match TRBD2. The germline CDR1 and CDR2 sequences are DFQATT and SNEGSKA (reference sequence). CDR3 length: 15 residues. The V gene end was trimmed by 6 bases and the J gene end by 4 bases; junction bases not matched to a gene: 9.

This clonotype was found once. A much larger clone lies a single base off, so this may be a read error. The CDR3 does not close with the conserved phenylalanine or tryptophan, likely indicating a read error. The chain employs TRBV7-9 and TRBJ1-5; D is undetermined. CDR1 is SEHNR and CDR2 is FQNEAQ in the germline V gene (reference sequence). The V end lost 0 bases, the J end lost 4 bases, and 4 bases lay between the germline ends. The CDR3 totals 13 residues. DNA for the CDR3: TGTGCCAGCAGCTTAGCACGGAATCAGCCCCAGCATCTT. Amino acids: CASSLARNQPQHL.

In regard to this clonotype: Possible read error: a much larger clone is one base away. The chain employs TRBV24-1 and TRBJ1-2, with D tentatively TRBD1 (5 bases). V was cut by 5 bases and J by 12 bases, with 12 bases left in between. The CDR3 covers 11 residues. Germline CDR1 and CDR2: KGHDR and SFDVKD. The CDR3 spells CATSAGPDHTF. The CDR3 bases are TGTGCCACCAGTGCAGGGCCTGACCACACCTTC.

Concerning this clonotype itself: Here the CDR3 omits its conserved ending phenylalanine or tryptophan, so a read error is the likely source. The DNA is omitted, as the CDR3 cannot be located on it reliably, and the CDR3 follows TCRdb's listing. CDR3 amino acids: CASSYSNAGVGFL. The gene calls are TRBV6-5 and TRBJ2-1; the table's D call, TRBD2, has no DNA check behind it. Germline loops: CDR1 MNHEY, CDR2 SVGAGI. Inclusive of both ends, the CDR3 amounts to 13 amino acids.

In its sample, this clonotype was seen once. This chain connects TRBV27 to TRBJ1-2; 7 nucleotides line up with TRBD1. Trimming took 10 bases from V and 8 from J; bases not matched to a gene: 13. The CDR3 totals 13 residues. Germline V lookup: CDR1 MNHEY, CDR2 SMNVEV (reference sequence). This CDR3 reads CATSRTGQGGYTF. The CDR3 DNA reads TGTGCCACTTCCAGGACAGGCCAGGGAGGCTACACCTTC.

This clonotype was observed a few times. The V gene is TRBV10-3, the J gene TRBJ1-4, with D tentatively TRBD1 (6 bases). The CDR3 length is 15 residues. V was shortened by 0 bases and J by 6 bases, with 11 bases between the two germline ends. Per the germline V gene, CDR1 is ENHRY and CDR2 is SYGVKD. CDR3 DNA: TGTGCCATCAGTGAGTCGGCAGGGGCTGATGAAAAACTGTTTTTT. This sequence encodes CAISESAGADEKLFF.